This T cell receptor (beta chain) was sequenced for a study of blood T cell repertoires in COVID-19. Looking at the study overall: Some COVID-19 samples were acute and others convalescent; all came from the United States, Italy and Spain. Sources were T cells, B-cell-depleted T cells, or PBMCs; the material itself was cDNA or gDNA.

TCRdb's table, derived via immunoSEQ multiplex PCR, lists solely in-frame clones and lacks some. This sample has 130,000 to 150,000 clones, with about 87% found just once. The specimen was peripheral blood. This receptor was obtained from a man older than 75 with acute or convalescent COVID-19.

In DNA form, the CDR3 reads TGTGCCAGCAGCCAAGTTTTGGGGCAGGGCTACACCTTC. It encodes CASSQVLGQGYTF. The chain joins TRBV3-1 (or the pseudogene TRBV3-2) to TRBJ1-2; possible D gene TRBD1, 5 bases. Looked up from germline, CDR1 is LGHDT and CDR2 is YNNKEL (reference sequence). V lost 1 base, J lost 8 bases, and 11 bases lay in between. This CDR3 region has 13 residues.